These T cell receptor beta chains were read from a single sample in a study of glioma-infiltrating T cells after dendritic cell vaccination. Generated by immunoSEQ multiplex PCR, the TCRdb table keeps only in-frame clones and is missing some. Found here are more than 100,000 clones, about four fifths of them singletons; the top ten hold around 12%. The source was blood, collected before dendritic cell vaccination. These receptors were taken from a human donor with glioblastoma. Both conserved end residues are part of each CDR3. The D gene is left open where the match is weak. Size tells how often a clone was seen (once, few, many) or the class of an expanded clone, and some rows leave it out.

size: NA; V: TRBV7-2; D: NA; J: TRBJ2-7; DNA: TGTGCCAGCAGCTTAGCGCCGGGGTTCCGGGGGTCCTACGAGCAGTACTTC; CDR3: CASSLAPGFRGSYEQYF
size: NA; V: TRBV6-5; D: NA; J: TRBJ1-1; DNA: TGTGCCAGCAGTTACTTTGACAAGAACACTGAAGCTTTCTTT; CDR3: CASSYFDKNTEAFF
size: NA; V: TRBV7-9; D: TRBD1; J: TRBJ1-1; DNA: TGTGCCAGCAGCCCAAACAGGGGCCTGAACACTGAAGCTTTCTTT; CDR3: CASSPNRGLNTEAFF
size: NA; V: TRBV6-1; D: NA; J: TRBJ2-1; DNA: TGTGCCAGCAGTGTAAGACTCCCGAGCTCCTACAATGAGCAGTTCTTC; CDR3: CASSVRLPSSYNEQFF
size: NA; V: TRBV19; D: TRBD2; J: TRBJ2-7; DNA: TGTGCCAGTAGCCTGACTAGCCAGTCCTACGAGCAGTACTTC; CDR3: CASSLTSQSYEQYF
size: NA; V: TRBV4-3; D: TRBD2; J: TRBJ2-1; DNA: TGCGCCAGCAGCCCGATAGCGGGGGGGATTAATGAGCAGTTCTTC; CDR3: CASSPIAGGINEQFF
size: NA; V: TRBV9; D: TRBD2; J: TRBJ2-5; DNA: TGTGCCAGCAGCGTATCTAGCGGGGGCGGGGAGACCCAGTACTTC; CDR3: CASSVSSGGGETQYF
size: NA; V: TRBV23-1; D: NA; J: TRBJ1-3; DNA: TGCGCCAGCAGTTGCAGGGCCTCTGGAAACACCATATATTTT; CDR3: CASSCRASGNTIYF
size: NA; V: TRBV19; D: NA; J: TRBJ1-2; DNA: TGTGCCAGTAGTATGGGGCCGGCTGATGGCTACACCTTC; CDR3: CASSMGPADGYTF
size: few; V: TRBV6-5; D: TRBD1; J: TRBJ1-3; DNA: TGTGCCAGCAGCCGACAGGGACGGAACACCATATATTTT; CDR3: CASSRQGRNTIYF
size: NA; V: TRBV7-6; D: NA; J: TRBJ1-6; DNA: TGTGCCAGCAGCTTAGGGACAGTAGGGAATTCACCCCTCCACTTT; CDR3: CASSLGTVGNSPLHF
size: NA; V: TRBV7-9; D: TRBD2; J: TRBJ2-1; DNA: TGTGCCAGCTGGGTGGGACTAGCAGACAATGAGCAGTTCTTC; CDR3: CASWVGLADNEQFF
size: NA; V: TRBV25-1; D: NA; J: TRBJ1-1; DNA: TGTGCCAGCAGTTTCACAGGGAGTCTCGCTTTCTTT; CDR3: CASSFTGSLAFF
size: once; V: TRBV4-1; D: NA; J: TRBJ2-5; DNA: TGCGCCAGCAGCCAAGGGAAGTTGGGAGGATGGCTGTACTTC; CDR3: CASSQGKLGGWLYF
size: NA; V: TRBV7-6; D: NA; J: TRBJ2-7; DNA: TGTGCCAGCAGCCCCCGTACTAGCTACGAGCAGTACTTC; CDR3: CASSPRTSYEQYF
size: NA; V: TRBV7-7; D: NA; J: TRBJ1-4; DNA: TGTGCTAGCAGCTTAGGGCAGGCAACTAATGAAAAACTGTTTTTT; CDR3: CASSLGQATNEKLFF
size: NA; V: TRBV23-1; D: NA; J: TRBJ1-1; DNA: TGCGCCAGCAGTCACCGAGGAATGAACACTGAAGCTTTCTTT; CDR3: CASSHRGMNTEAFF
size: NA; V: TRBV4-1; D: NA; J: TRBJ1-2; DNA: TGCGCCAGCAGCCTCTCACCCGGGAACTATGGCTACACCTTC; CDR3: CASSLSPGNYGYTF
size: NA; V: TRBV5-6; D: TRBD2; J: TRBJ2-6; DNA: TGTGCCAGCAGCATCTGGGGGGGTGGAGGTGGGGCCAACGTCCTGACTTTC; CDR3: CASSIWGGGGGANVLTF
size: NA; V: TRBV7-8; D: NA; J: TRBJ1-1; DNA: TGTGCCAGCAGCTTAGGCGGGGGATGGACTGAAGCTTTCTTT; CDR3: CASSLGGGWTEAFF
size: NA; V: TRBV4-1; D: TRBD2; J: TRBJ2-1; DNA: TGCACCAGCAGCCACGGGGGGGGAATCTACAATGAGCAGTTCTTC; CDR3: CTSSHGGGIYNEQFF
size: NA; V: TRBV15; D: NA; J: TRBJ2-5; DNA: TGTGCCACCAGTATAAACAGGGCGGGTGAGCAGTACTTC; CDR3: CATSINRAGEQYF
size: once; V: TRBV19; D: TRBD1; J: TRBJ2-7; DNA: TGTGCCAGTAGTGGCCGGGACAGGGTATCCGAGCAGTACTTC; CDR3: CASSGRDRVSEQYF
size: NA; V: TRBV6-1; D: NA; J: TRBJ2-7; DNA: TGTGCCAGCAGCGGTCTCTGGGAGCAGTACTTC; CDR3: CASSGLWEQYF
size: NA; V: TRBV7-9; D: NA; J: TRBJ2-7; DNA: TGTGCCAGCAGCTCCACGAGGGGGACCCAGCAGTACTTC; CDR3: CASSSTRGTQQYF
size: NA; V: TRBV19; D: NA; J: TRBJ2-1; DNA: TGTGCCAGTAGTGTGGGCCTAAACAATGAGCAGTTCTTC; CDR3: CASSVGLNNEQFF
size: NA; V: TRBV5-1; D: TRBD1; J: TRBJ2-2; DNA: TGCGCCAGCAGCTTGGCCTCCAGGGGGCCCACCGGGGAGCTGTTTTTT; CDR3: CASSLASRGPTGELFF
size: NA; V: TRBV30; D: TRBD2; J: TRBJ2-7; DNA: TGTGCCACCACCTCGGGGGGGCTCGAGCAGTACTTC; CDR3: CATTSGGLEQYF
size: NA; V: TRBV10-1; D: TRBD1; J: TRBJ2-3; DNA: TGCGCCAGCAGCCCATCTCAGGGGGCGCCTACGCAGTATTTT; CDR3: CASSPSQGAPTQYF